This T cell receptor (beta chain) was identified during a study of blood T cell repertoires in COVID-19. Study-level information: Spain, Italy and the United States supplied samples that represented acute and convalescent COVID-19.

Trimming shortened V by 7 bases and J by 2 bases, and 10 bases separated the two germline ends. This CDR3 spans 13 amino acids. CDR1 and CDR2 (germline): SGHRS, YFSETQ. Here immunoSEQ multiplex PCR was the method, and the copy in TCRdb shows in-frame clones only, minus some. The data contain roughly 180,000 clones, around 88% of them singletons. The rearrangement joins TRBV5-1 to TRBJ1-5; D might be TRBD1 (5 bases). Source material: peripheral blood. This clonotype was obtained from a woman in her 30s with acute or convalescent COVID-19. This CDR3 is CASSDSGNQPQHF. CDR3 DNA sequence: TGCGCCAGCTCCGACAGCGGCAATCAGCCCCAGCATTTT.